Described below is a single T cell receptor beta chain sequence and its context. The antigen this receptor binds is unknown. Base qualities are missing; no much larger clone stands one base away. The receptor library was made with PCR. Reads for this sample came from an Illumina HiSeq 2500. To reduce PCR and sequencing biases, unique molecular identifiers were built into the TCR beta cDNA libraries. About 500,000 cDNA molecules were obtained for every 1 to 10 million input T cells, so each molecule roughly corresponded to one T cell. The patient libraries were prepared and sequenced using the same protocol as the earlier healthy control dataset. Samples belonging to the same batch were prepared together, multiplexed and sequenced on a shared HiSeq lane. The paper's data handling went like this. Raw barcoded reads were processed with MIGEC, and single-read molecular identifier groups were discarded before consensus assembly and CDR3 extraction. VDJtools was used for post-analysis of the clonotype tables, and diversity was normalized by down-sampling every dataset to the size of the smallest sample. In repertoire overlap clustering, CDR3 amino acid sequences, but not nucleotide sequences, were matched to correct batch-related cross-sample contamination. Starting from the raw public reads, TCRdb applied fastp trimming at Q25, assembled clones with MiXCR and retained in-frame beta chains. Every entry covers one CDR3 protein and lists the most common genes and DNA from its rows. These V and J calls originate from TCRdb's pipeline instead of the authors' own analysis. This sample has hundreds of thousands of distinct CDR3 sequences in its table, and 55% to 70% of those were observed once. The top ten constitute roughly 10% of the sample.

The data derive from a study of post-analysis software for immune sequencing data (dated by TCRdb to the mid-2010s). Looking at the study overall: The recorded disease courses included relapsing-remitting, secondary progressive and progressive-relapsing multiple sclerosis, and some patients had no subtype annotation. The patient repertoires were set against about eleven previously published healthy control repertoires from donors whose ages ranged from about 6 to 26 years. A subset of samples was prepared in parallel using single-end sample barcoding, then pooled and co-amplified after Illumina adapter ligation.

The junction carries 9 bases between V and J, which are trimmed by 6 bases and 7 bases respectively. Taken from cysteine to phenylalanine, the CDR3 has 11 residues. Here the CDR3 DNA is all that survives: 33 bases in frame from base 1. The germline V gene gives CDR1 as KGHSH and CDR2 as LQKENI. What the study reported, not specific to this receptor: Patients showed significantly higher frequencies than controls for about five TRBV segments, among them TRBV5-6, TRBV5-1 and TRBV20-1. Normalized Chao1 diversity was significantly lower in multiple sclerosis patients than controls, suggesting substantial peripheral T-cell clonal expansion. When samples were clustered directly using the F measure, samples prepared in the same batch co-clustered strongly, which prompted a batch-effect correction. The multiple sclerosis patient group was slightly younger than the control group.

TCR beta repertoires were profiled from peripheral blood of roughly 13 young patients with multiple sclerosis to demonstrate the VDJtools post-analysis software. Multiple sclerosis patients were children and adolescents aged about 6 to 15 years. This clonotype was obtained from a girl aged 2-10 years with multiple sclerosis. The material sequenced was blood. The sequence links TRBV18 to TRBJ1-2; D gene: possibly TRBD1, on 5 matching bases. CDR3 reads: CASSGDFGYTF. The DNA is TGTGCCAGCTCGGGGGACTTTGGCTACACCTTC.